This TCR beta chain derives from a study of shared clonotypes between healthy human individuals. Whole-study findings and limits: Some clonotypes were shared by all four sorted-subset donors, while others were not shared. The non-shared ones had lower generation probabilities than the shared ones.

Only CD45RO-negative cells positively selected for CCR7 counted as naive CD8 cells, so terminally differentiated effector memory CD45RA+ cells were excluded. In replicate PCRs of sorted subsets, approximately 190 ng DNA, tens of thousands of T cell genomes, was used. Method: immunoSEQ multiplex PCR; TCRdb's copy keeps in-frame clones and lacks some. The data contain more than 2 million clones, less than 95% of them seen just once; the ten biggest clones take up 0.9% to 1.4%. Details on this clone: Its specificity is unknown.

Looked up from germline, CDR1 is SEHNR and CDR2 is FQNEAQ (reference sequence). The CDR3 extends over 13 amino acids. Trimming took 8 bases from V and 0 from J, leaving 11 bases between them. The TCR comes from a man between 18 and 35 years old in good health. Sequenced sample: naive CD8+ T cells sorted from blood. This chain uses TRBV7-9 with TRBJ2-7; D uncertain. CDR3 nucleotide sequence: TGTGCCAGCTTGGGTTTGTCCTCCTACGAGCAGTACTTC. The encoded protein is CASLGLSSYEQYF.